This TCR beta chain was captured by sequencing in a study of blood T cells in healthy people across ages. Whole-study results and caveats: While age rose, TCR beta diversity per million T cells dropped in a roughly linear way. PBMCs went unsorted, and a conclusive naive versus antigen-experienced comparison was therefore prevented.

With respect to this clonotype: The antigen is unknown.

A second roughly 6 to 12 cycle PCR used barcoded and J-beta primers. Each CDR3 protein gets one entry after TCRdb re-called the 5' RACE reads with MiXCR. This sample has 1.5 million to 2 million distinct CDR3 sequences, with roughly 49% found just once. The germline V and J ends were trimmed by 3 bases and 2 bases, with 11 bases remaining between them. CDR1 is MNHEY, CDR2 SMNVEV, per germline (reference sequence). This CDR3 comprises 14 residues. The extraction recovered at least 5 micrograms of total RNA per sample. The chain carries TRBV27 and TRBJ2-7; D not resolved. This clonotype was obtained from a woman in her forties in good health. The sequencing sample was made of blood. The CDR3 sequence: CASSFEFSPYEQYF. The CDR3 coding sequence is TGTGCCAGCAGTTTCGAGTTTTCCCCCTACGAGCAGTACTTC.